The clone carrying this T cell receptor beta chain was picked up many times. Looked up from germline, CDR1 is SGHAT and CDR2 is FQNNGV. The CDR3 extends over 18 amino acids. V lost 4 bases and J lost 4; bases outside the gene matches: 14. The sample is drawn from a study of T cells of healthy individuals. In TCRdb, the 5' RACE reads were re-called with MiXCR into one record per CDR3 protein. The top ten clones hold roughly 7.5% of a sample with around 79,000 distinct CDR3 sequences, approximately 5.4% of them seen once. This clonotype was sampled from a female donor in good health. The V call is TRBV11-2, the J call TRBJ2-1, with TRBD2 identical over 9 bases. The CDR3 reads CASSYPEGASGGYNEQFF. As DNA, the CDR3 is TGTGCCAGCAGCTACCCCGAAGGGGCCAGCGGGGGGTACAATGAGCAGTTCTTC.